A single sample is the source of the 24 T cell receptor beta chains below, sequenced in a study of vaccination effects on CD4 cells after COVID-19. Some clones are missing from TCRdb's copy, which holds only in-frame ones; the method was immunoSEQ multiplex PCR. The repertoire holds about 79,000 clones, with roughly four fifths as singletons. The antigens these receptors bind are not known. In the ViraFEST assay, antigen-specific CD4+ clonotypes were identified by expansion after peptide-pool stimulation. A 10-day culture period preceded the isolation of CD4+ T cells. Sequencing was performed on CD4+ T cells from PBMCs cultured with HCoV-229E spike peptides, taken before COVID-19 vaccination. Receptor source: a human donor who received a COVID-19 vaccine.

This chain links TRBV7-3 with TRBJ2-1; D gene uncertain. The CDR3 is made up of 15 amino acids. Per the germline V gene, CDR1 is SGHTA and CDR2 is FQGTGA. V was cut by 5 bases and J by 0 bases, with 11 bases left in between. CDR3 residues: CASSRTQSSYNEQFF. CDR3 in DNA: TGTGCCAGCAGCCGCACACAGAGCTCCTACAATGAGCAGTTCTTC. The full variable domain, its missing parts supplied by reference TRBV7-3 and TRBJ2-1, is GAGVSQTPSNKVTEKGKYVELRCDPISGHTALYWYRQSLGQGPEFLIYFQGTGAADDSGLPNDRFFAVRPEGSVSTLKIQRTERGDSAVYLCASSRTQSSYNEQFFGPGTRLTVL.

This clone was recorded only once. The chain uses TRBV18 and TRBJ2-3, with unresolved D. With 4 bases removed from V and 0 bases from J, the gap between germline ends came to 17 bases. CDR1 is KGHSH, CDR2 LQKENI, per germline. This CDR3 contains 17 residues. The CDR3 coding sequence is TGTGCCAGCTCACTACCACTCACTACCTCTAGCACAGATACGCAGTATTTT. It yields the protein CASSLPLTTSSTDTQYF.

The chain is built from TRBV5-8 and TRBJ1-2, with 8 bases fitting TRBD1. Per germline, CDR1 SGHTS and CDR2 YDEGEE. CDR3 length equals 15 residues. Losses at the gene ends were 3 bases for V and 3 bases for J; bases not matched to a gene: 7. The CDR3: CASSYTGTGYYGYTF. The CDR3, as DNA: TGTGCCAGCAGCTACACCGGGACAGGATACTATGGCTACACCTTC. The entire variable domain, with the rest obtained from reference TRBV5-8 and TRBJ1-2, is as follows: EAGVTQSPTHLIKTRGQQATLRCSPISGHTSVYWYQQALGLGLQFLLWYDEGEERNRGNFPPRFSGRQFPNYSSELNVNALELEDSALYLCASSYTGTGYYGYTFGSGTRLTVV.

V is TRBV3-1 (or the pseudogene TRBV3-2) and J is TRBJ1-6; D not certain. CDR3 length: 12 residues. Trimming removed 7 bases from V and 1 base from J, with 2 bases in between. Germline V gene data show CDR1 as LGHDT and CDR2 as YNNKEL (reference sequence). DNA for the CDR3: TGTGCCAGCACTTCCTATAATTCACCCCTCCACTTT. Its translation: CASTSYNSPLHF.

This clone was counted a few times. The rearrangement joins TRBV7-9 to TRBJ2-2, with no clear D. CDR1 and CDR2 (germline): SEHNR, FQNEAQ (reference sequence). Trimming stripped 2 bases from V and 3 bases from J, with 7 bases between. The CDR3 consists of 14 residues. The CDR3 loop is CASSLLDYTGELFF. The CDR3 DNA follows: TGTGCCAGCAGCTTACTCGACTACACCGGGGAGCTGTTTTTT.

The chain links TRBV19 to TRBJ2-3; perhaps TRBD2 as D (7 bases). This CDR3 is 16 amino acids long. The V end was cut by 2 bases, the J end by 5 bases, with 17 bases between. Germline CDR1 reads LNHDA; CDR2 reads SQIVND (reference sequence). This CDR3 reads CASSIFWGGPGDTQYF. CDR3 nucleotides: TGTGCCAGTAGTATATTCTGGGGGGGGCCCGGAGATACGCAGTATTTT.

V and J are TRBV3-1 (or the pseudogene TRBV3-2) and TRBJ1-5; no reliable D call. Germline lookup yields CDR1 LGHDT and CDR2 YNNKEL (reference sequence). V was trimmed by 0 bases and J by 1 base, leaving 10 bases between them. CDR3 length equals 16 residues. This CDR3 is CASSQDLGTSNQPQHF. DNA of the CDR3: TGTGCCAGCAGCCAAGATTTAGGCACAAGCAATCAGCCCCAGCATTTT.

This chain uses TRBV6-6 with TRBJ1-6, with a weak D call TRBD1 (6 bases). Deletions cut 6 bases from V and 8 bases from J, with 14 bases between. The germline V gene encodes CDR1 MNHNY and CDR2 SVGAGI (reference sequence). The CDR3 runs 14 residues. CDR3 DNA sequence: TGTGCCAGCAGACAACAGGGTAAAGATTCACCCCTCCACTTT. Translated, it gives CASRQQGKDSPLHF.

The V call is TRBV6-5, the J call TRBJ2-1, with TRBD1 matching 8 bases. CDR1 MNHEY and CDR2 SVGAGI come from the germline V gene. V dropped 5 bases and J dropped 8; count of bases not matched to a gene: 8. This CDR3 is built from 14 residues. The CDR3 nucleotides read TGTGCCAGCAGTCGGAACAGGGGGGCAGATGAGCAGTTCTTC. This codes for CASSRNRGADEQFF.

J is TRBJ2-3 and V is TRBV28; D is unclear. The CDR3 is 13 residues long. The germline V gene encodes CDR1 MDHEN and CDR2 SYDVKM. Trimming removed 5 bases from V and 3 bases from J, with 9 bases in between. CDR3 in amino acids: CASSNPTTDTQYF. In nucleotides, the CDR3 is TGTGCCAGCAGTAACCCTACGACAGATACGCAGTATTTT.

The rearrangement links TRBV9 to TRBJ1-4; 7 bases line up with TRBD1. CDR1 SGDLS and CDR2 YYNGEE come from the germline V gene. Unmatched junction bases numbered 1, after V lost 3 bases and J lost 5 bases. The CDR3 is 13 amino acids. This chain's CDR3 is CASSARGNEKLFF. The CDR3 bases are TGTGCCAGCAGCGCCAGGGGGAATGAAAAACTGTTTTTT.

Note on this clone: Additional DNA sequences in this sample encode the identical CDR3. This chain joins TRBV5-1 and TRBJ1-1; no clear D gene. V was trimmed by 0 bases and J by 1 base, leaving 7 bases between them. This CDR3 contains 14 residues. Per the germline V gene, CDR1 is SGHRS and CDR2 is YFSETQ. The chain's CDR3 is CASSLGSGNTEAFF. DNA for the CDR3: TGCGCCAGCAGCTTGGGGTCAGGGAACACTGAAGCTTTCTTT.

The rearrangement uses TRBV24-1 and TRBJ2-5, with TRBD2 identical over 13 bases. CDR3 size: 16 residues. With V trimmed by 4 bases and J by 9 bases, 10 bases remained unmatched. Germline values: CDR1 KGHDR, CDR2 SFDVKD. DNA of the CDR3: TGTGCCACCAGTGACCCGACTAGCGGGGGGATGGGGGCCCAGTACTTC. Amino acid sequence: CATSDPTSGGMGAQYF.

The rearrangement links TRBV4-3 to TRBJ2-5; possibly TRBD2 for D (6 bases). With 4 bases removed from V and 5 bases from J, the gap between germline ends came to 14 bases. Germline CDR1 LGHNA, CDR2 YSLEER. The CDR3 consists of 14 residues. The CDR3 DNA reads as TGCGCCAGCAGCCCCTCTTCGGGGAGGGAGACCCAGTACTTC. It specifies CASSPSSGRETQYF.

This clone has only one observation. The rearrangement joins TRBV18 to TRBJ1-3, with D unresolved. The CDR3 extends over 12 amino acids. Germline V CDR1 and CDR2: KGHSH, LQKENI. The V end was cut by 6 bases, the J end by 1 base, with 4 bases between. The CDR3 nucleotides read TGTGCCAGCTCGGGGTCTGGAAACACCATATATTTT. Amino acid sequence: CASSGSGNTIYF.

The rearrangement links TRBV19 to TRBJ1-1; a possible D gene is TRBD1 (6 bases). The ends were cut back, 3 bases at V and 7 bases at J, with 12 bases in the middle. The CDR3 is made up of 13 amino acids. Germline CDR1 reads LNHDA; CDR2 reads SQIVND (reference sequence). CDR3 sequence: CASSIQGQIEAFF. DNA for the CDR3: TGTGCCAGTAGTATTCAGGGGCAGATTGAAGCTTTCTTT.

V is TRBV6-5 and J is TRBJ1-2; D ambiguous. In germline, CDR1 is MNHEY, CDR2 SVGAGI. The CDR3 loop spans 15 amino acids. V lost 2 bases and J lost 4, with 14 bases in between. The CDR3, as DNA: TGTGCCAGCAGTTACCGAAGTGGGATTTCCTATGGCTACACCTTC. Translated: CASSYRSGISYGYTF.

The rearrangement joins TRBV12-5 to TRBJ2-5, with D perhaps TRBD1 (5 bases). The CDR3 is 14 residues long. Germline values: CDR1 LGHNT, CDR2 FRNRAP. Trimming stripped 5 bases from V and 0 bases from J, with 10 bases between. As DNA, the CDR3 is TGTGCTAGTGGTACTACAGGTTACCAAGAGACCCAGTACTTC. Protein product: CASGTTGYQETQYF. The whole variable domain, filled in from reference TRBV12-5 and TRBJ2-5, reads DARVTQTPRHKVTEMGQEVTMRCQPILGHNTVFWYRQTMMQGLELLAYFRNRAPLDDSGMPKDRFSAEMPDATLATLKIQPSEPRDSAVYFCASGTTGYQETQYFGPGTRLLVL.

V is TRBV27 and J is TRBJ1-1; D remains ambiguous. The CDR3 has 17 residues. The ends were cut back, 3 bases at V and 3 bases at J, with 20 bases in the middle. Germline V gene lookup returns CDR1 MNHEY and CDR2 SMNVEV (reference sequence). This chain's CDR3 is CASSFFKGAQADTEAFF. The CDR3 coding sequence is TGTGCCAGCAGTTTTTTTAAGGGCGCTCAAGCGGACACTGAAGCTTTCTTT.

The chain uses TRBV29-1 and TRBJ2-3, with TRBD2 matching 7 bases. V shed 0 bases, J shed 1 base, and the junction held 10 bases outside the gene matches. The length of the CDR3 is 17 residues. The germline V gene encodes CDR1 SQVTM and CDR2 ANQGSEA. CDR3 loop: CSVEDRKNAGGTDTQYF. Here the CDR3 DNA reads TGCAGCGTTGAAGATCGGAAAAATGCGGGGGGCACAGATACGCAGTATTTT.

J is TRBJ1-2 and V is TRBV4-1; D unclear. The CDR3 runs 13 residues. CDR1 MGHRA and CDR2 YSYEKL come from the germline V gene. The germline V and J ends were trimmed by 5 bases and 3 bases, with 10 bases remaining between them. As DNA, the CDR3 is TGCGCCAGCAGCTTAGGACCGGACTATGGCTACACCTTC. This gives the protein CASSLGPDYGYTF.

V usage is TRBV13 and J usage is TRBJ2-3; D is unclear. V was trimmed by 1 base and J by 5 bases, leaving 7 bases between them. Germline assignment: CDR1 PRHDT and CDR2 FYEKMQ (reference sequence). The CDR3 sequence is 13 residues long. The CDR3 is CASSLVWRDTQYF. The CDR3 nucleotides are TGTGCCAGCAGCTTAGTTTGGAGAGATACGCAGTATTTT.

The V and J genes are TRBV7-2 and TRBJ2-3; 10 bases line up with TRBD2. Germline CDR1 reads SGHTA; CDR2 reads FQGNSA. CDR3 length: 15 amino acids. V gave up 5 bases and J gave up 6 bases; unmatched junction bases: 8. Here the CDR3 DNA reads TGTGCCAGCAGCACCACCCGAGCGGGGGGGGATACGCAGTATTTT. Encoded protein: CASSTTRAGGDTQYF.

Here the CDR3 reads CASSLESRAGAARGGYTF. The DNA for the CDR3 is TGTGCCAGCAGCTTAGAGAGTCGAGCAGGGGCCGCAAGGGGAGGCTACACCTTC. V and J are TRBV11-2 and TRBJ1-2; D possibly corresponds to TRBD1 (6 bases). CDR1 is SGHAT and CDR2 is FQNNGV in the germline V gene. The CDR3 consists of 18 residues. V was trimmed by 0 bases and J by 8 bases, leaving 25 bases between them.